This TCR beta chain is drawn from a study of T cell repertoires in cytomegalovirus infection. Study-wide context: Matching HLA type and CMV infection were both indicated by public TCR beta signatures.

TCRdb independently ran MiXCR on the reads; one entry per CDR3 protein. Found here are some 240,000 distinct CDR3 sequences, 17% of them singletons; the top ten hold over 40%. Overall study results and limits: Carriage of CMV together with the relevant HLA was identifiable through cumulative public TCR beta family frequency. Ex vivo responses were dominated by HLA-C-restricted CMV-specific TCR beta clonotypes.

Note on this clonotype: Its target is unknown.

This receptor was obtained from a human donor in good health (CMV status not recorded). Some clones in this sample may be carry-over from other donors' samples. The sample was CD8+ T cells from PBMCs.

In DNA, the CDR3 is TGTGCCAGCAGTGACCCCCTCGGCCGCTTCGAGCAGTACTTC. It translates to CASSDPLGRFEQYF. The V gene is TRBV6-1, the J gene TRBJ2-7; no reliable D call. CDR1 is MNHNS, CDR2 SASEGT, per germline. CDR3 length equals 14 residues. Trimming left V 3 bases short and J 6 bases short, with 15 bases between.